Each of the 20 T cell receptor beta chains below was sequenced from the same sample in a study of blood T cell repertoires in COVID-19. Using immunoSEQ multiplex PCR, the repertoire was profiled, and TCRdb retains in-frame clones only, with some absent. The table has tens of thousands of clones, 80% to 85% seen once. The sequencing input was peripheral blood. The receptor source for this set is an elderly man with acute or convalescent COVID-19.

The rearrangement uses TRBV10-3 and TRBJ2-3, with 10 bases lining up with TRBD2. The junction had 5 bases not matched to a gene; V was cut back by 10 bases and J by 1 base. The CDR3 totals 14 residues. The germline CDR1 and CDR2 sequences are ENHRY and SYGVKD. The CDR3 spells CATSGTSGTDTQYF. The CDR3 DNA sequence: TGTGCCACCTCCGGGACTAGCGGCACAGATACGCAGTATTTT.

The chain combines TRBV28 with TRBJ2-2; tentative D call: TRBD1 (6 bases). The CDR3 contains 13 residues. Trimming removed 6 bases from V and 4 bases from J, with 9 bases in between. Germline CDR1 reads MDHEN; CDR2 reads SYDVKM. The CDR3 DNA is TGTGCCAGCAGAGGGGGAGTCACCGGGGAGCTGTTTTTT. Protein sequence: CASRGGVTGELFF. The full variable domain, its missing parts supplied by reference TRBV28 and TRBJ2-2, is DVKVTQSSRYLVKRTGEKVFLECVQDMDHENMFWYRQDPGLGLRLIYFSYDVKMKEKGDIPEGYSVSREKKERFSLILESASTNQTSMYLCASRGGVTGELFFGEGSRLTVL.

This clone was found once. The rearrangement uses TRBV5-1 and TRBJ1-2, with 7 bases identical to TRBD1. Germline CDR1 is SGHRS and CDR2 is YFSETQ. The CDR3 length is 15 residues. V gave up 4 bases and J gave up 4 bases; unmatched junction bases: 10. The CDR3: CASSQPSSGGYGYTF. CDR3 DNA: TGCGCCAGCAGCCAACCCTCCTCAGGGGGCTATGGCTACACCTTC.

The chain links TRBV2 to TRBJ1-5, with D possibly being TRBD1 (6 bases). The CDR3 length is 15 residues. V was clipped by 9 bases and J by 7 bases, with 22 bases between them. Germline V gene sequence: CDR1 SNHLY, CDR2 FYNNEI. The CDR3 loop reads CASQTGLSGRQPQHF. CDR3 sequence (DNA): TGTGCCAGTCAGACAGGATTATCGGGAAGACAGCCCCAGCATTTT.

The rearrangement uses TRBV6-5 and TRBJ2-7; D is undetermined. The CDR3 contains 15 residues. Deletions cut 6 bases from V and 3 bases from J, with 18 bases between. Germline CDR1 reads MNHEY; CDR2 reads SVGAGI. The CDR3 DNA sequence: TGTGCCAGCAGCACGACACCCCAGGCATACTACGAGCAGTACTTC. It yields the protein CASSTTPQAYYEQYF.

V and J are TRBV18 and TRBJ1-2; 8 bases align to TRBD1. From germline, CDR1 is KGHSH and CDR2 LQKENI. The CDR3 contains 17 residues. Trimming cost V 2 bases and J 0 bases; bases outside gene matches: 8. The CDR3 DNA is TGTGCCAGCTCACCAGCACAGGGGGGAATAACTAACTATGGCTACACCTTC. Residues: CASSPAQGGITNYGYTF. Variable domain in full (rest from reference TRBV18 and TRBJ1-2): NAGVMQNPRHLVRRRGQEARLRCSPMKGHSHVYWYRQLPEEGLKFMVYLQKENIIDESGMPKERFSAEFPKEGPSILRIQQVVRGDSAAYFCASSPAQGGITNYGYTFGSGTRLTVV.

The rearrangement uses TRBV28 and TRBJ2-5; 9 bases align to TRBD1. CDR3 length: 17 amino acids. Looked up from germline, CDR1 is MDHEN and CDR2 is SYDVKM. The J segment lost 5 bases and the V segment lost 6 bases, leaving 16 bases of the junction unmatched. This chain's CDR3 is CASRPPPGTGYIETQYF. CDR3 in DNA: TGTGCCAGCAGACCTCCCCCCGGGACAGGGTACATCGAGACCCAGTACTTC.

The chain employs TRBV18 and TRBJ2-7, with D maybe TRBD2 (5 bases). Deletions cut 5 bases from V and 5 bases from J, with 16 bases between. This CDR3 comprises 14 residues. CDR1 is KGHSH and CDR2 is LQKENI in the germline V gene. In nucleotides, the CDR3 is TGTGCCAGCTCATCCGGGGTACTAGAAGACGAGCAGTACTTC. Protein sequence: CASSSGVLEDEQYF.

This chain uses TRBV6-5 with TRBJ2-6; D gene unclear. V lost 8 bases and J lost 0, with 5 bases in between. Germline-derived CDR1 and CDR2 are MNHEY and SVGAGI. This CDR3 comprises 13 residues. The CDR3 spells CASLSSGANVLTF. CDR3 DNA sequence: TGTGCCAGCCTATCCTCTGGGGCCAACGTCCTGACTTTC.

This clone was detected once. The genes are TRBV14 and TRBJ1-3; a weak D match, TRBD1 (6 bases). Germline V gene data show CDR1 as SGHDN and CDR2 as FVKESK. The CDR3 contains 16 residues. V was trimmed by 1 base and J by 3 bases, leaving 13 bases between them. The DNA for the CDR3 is TGTGCCAGCAGCCAAGGCCAGGGGTTCCTTGGAAACACCATATATTTT. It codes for CASSQGQGFLGNTIYF.

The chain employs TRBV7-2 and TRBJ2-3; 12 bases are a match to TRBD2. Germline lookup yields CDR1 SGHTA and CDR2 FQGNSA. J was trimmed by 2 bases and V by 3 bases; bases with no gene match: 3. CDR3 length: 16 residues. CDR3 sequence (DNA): TGTGCCAGCAGCTTCCCTAGCGGGGGGGCCACAGATACGCAGTATTTT. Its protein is CASSFPSGGATDTQYF. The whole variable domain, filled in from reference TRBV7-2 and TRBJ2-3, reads GAGVSQSPSNKVTEKGKDVELRCDPISGHTALYWYRQSLGQGLEFLIYFQGNSAPDKSGLPSDRFSAERTGGSVSTLTIQRTQQEDSAVYLCASSFPSGGATDTQYFGPGTRLTVL.

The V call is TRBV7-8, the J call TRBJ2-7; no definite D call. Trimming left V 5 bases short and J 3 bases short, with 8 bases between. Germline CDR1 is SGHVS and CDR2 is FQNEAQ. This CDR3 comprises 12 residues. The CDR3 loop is CASSRTSYEQYF. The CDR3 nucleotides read TGTGCCAGCAGCCGTACGAGCTACGAGCAGTACTTC.

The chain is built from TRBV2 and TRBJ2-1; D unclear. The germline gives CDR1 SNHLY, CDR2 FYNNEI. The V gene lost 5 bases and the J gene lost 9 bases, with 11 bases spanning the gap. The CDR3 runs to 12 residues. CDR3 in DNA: TGTGCCAGCAGTTCCCAGGTCTTTGAGCAGTTCTTC. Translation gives CASSSQVFEQFF.

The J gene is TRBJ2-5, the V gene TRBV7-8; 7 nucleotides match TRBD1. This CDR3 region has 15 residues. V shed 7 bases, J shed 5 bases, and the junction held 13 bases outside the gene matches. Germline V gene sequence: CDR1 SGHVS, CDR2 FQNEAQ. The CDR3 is CASTNARGRGETQYF. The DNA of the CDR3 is TGTGCCAGCACCAATGCACGGGGCAGGGGGGAGACCCAGTACTTC.

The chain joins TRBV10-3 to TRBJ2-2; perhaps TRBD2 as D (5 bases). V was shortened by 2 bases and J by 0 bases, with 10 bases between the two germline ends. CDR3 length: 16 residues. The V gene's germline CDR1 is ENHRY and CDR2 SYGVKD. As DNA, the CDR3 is TGTGCCATCAGTGAGGCCGCCGGGGCGAACACCGGGGAGCTGTTTTTT. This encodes CAISEAAGANTGELFF.

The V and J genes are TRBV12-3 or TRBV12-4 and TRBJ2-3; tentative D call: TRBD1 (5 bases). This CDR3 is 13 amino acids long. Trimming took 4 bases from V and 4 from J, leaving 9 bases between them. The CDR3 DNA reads TGTGCCAGCAGTTCAGGGCCCCCAGATACGCAGTATTTT. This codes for CASSSGPPDTQYF.

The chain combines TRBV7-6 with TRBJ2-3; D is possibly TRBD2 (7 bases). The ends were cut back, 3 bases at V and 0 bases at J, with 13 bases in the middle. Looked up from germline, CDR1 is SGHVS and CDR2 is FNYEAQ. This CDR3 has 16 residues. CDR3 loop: CASSFLGGRSTDTQYF. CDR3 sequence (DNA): TGTGCCAGCAGCTTCCTCGGGGGGCGGAGCACAGATACGCAGTATTTT.

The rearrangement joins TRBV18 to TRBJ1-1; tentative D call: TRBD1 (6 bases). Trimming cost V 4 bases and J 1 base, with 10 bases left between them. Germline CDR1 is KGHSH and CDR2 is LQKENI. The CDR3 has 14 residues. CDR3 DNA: TGTGCCAGCTCACGACCGGGACAGAACACTGAAGCTTTCTTT. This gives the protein CASSRPGQNTEAFF.

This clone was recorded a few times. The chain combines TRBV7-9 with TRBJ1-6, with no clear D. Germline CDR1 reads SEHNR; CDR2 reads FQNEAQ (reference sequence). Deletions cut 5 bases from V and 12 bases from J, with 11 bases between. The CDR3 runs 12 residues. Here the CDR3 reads CASSVDGKPLHF. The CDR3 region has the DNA TGTGCCAGCAGCGTGGACGGGAAACCCCTCCACTTT.

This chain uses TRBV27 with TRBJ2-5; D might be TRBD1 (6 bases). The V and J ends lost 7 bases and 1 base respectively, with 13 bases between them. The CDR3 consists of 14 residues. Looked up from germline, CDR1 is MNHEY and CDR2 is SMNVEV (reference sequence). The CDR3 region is CASNSRGRQETQYF. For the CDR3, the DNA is TGTGCCAGCAATAGCAGGGGACGCCAAGAGACCCAGTACTTC.